These 27 T cell receptor beta chains were sequenced from one sample in a study of T cells in Graves' hyperthyroidism and ophthalmopathy. Amplified regions were TCR beta CDR3 sequences from RNA transcripts. Researchers ran a first-round RT-PCR on the TCR CDR3 using the HTBI primer set. TCRdb itself ran the multiplex PCR reads through MiXCR, one entry per CDR3 protein. The sample has hundreds of thousands of distinct CDR3 sequences; roughly 16% are singletons. Sequencing was performed on blood. Source of these receptors: a woman in her 30s with Graves' hyperthyroidism.

This clonotype was recorded a few times. The chain couples TRBV19 to TRBJ1-5; D is possibly TRBD1 (5 bases). The CDR3 runs 13 residues. Trimming removed 7 bases at V and 7 bases at J, with 14 bases between. Germline V gene sequence: CDR1 LNHDA, CDR2 SQIVND (reference sequence). The CDR3 DNA sequence: TGTGCCAGTAAGGATGGGGCGGGACAGCCCCAGCATTTT. The encoded protein is CASKDGAGQPQHF.

This clonotype was counted at least ten times. The chain is built from TRBV28 and TRBJ2-1, with D possibly being TRBD2 (6 bases). V lost 4 bases and J lost 0, with 13 bases in between. Germline CDR1 MDHEN, CDR2 SYDVKM. The CDR3 is 16 amino acids. CDR3 loop: CASSSRLASSYNEQFF. The CDR3 region has the DNA TGTGCCAGCAGTTCGCGCCTAGCGAGCTCCTACAATGAGCAGTTCTTC.

The CDR3 is CSALGRSSYNEQFF. The CDR3, as DNA: TGCAGTGCTCTAGGGAGGAGCTCCTACAATGAGCAGTTCTTC. The chain is built from TRBV20-1 and TRBJ2-1; possible D gene TRBD2, 6 bases. This CDR3 has 14 residues. Trimming left V 5 bases short and J 0 bases short, with 11 bases between. Germline CDR1 is DFQATT and CDR2 is SNEGSKA (reference sequence).

Many counts were recorded for this clonotype. The CDR3 DNA reads as TGTGCCAGCAAGGGCGGGACAAGCAATCAGCCCCAGCATTTT. Protein sequence: CASKGGTSNQPQHF. V gene TRBV2 combines with J gene TRBJ1-5; a weak D match, TRBD1 (6 bases). This CDR3 spans 14 amino acids. CDR1 and CDR2 (germline): SNHLY, FYNNEI. With 7 bases removed from V and 1 base from J, the gap between germline ends came to 11 bases.

The rearrangement links TRBV30 to TRBJ1-2; tentatively, D is TRBD1 (5 bases). CDR1 GTSNPN and CDR2 SVGIG come from the germline V gene (reference sequence). This CDR3 has 13 amino acids. V was shortened by 8 bases and J by 5 bases, with 18 bases between the two germline ends. The CDR3, as DNA: TGTGCCGGCTGGGACGGACGATTATATGGCTACACCTTC. Its protein is CAGWDGRLYGYTF.

This clonotype was seen ten or more times. This chain connects TRBV2 to TRBJ2-7; D unclear. The germline CDR1 and CDR2 sequences are SNHLY and FYNNEI. Trimming removed 7 bases from V and 2 bases from J, with 15 bases in between. The CDR3 is 14 amino acids. Here the CDR3 reads CASIRTEFTYEQYF. The DNA of the CDR3 is TGTGCCAGCATACGGACCGAATTCACCTACGAGCAGTACTTC.

This clonotype was observed at least ten times. The V call is TRBV11-2, the J call TRBJ2-7; 7 bases agree with TRBD1. The CDR3 extends over 16 amino acids. The V gene end was trimmed by 8 bases and the J gene end by 3 bases; junction bases not matched to a gene: 16. Germline assignment: CDR1 SGHAT and CDR2 FQNNGV. The CDR3 nucleotides are TGTGCCAGCGGACGGAAGACAGGGTCTCGGGGCTACGAGCAGTACTTC. Residues: CASGRKTGSRGYEQYF.

The chain recombines TRBV7-2 with TRBJ2-7; 15 positions agree with TRBD2. Germline V lookup: CDR1 SGHTA, CDR2 FQGNSA. The V and J ends lost 5 bases and 0 bases, in that order; junction bases with no gene match: 11. The CDR3 length is 19 residues. The CDR3 loop is CASSRPGLAGGLGSYEQYF. CDR3 nucleotides: TGTGCCAGCAGCCGACCGGGACTAGCGGGAGGATTGGGCTCCTACGAGCAGTACTTC.

This clonotype was seen at least ten times. The chain uses TRBV12-3 or TRBV12-4 and TRBJ1-1; D is possibly TRBD1 (6 bases). CDR3 length: 15 amino acids. V gave up 6 bases and J gave up 1 base, with 15 bases separating them. Written as DNA, the CDR3 is TGTGCCAGCAGCCCCCCTCAGGGGCGGAACACTGAAGCTTTCTTT. This translates into CASSPPQGRNTEAFF.

This clonotype appeared a few times. The chain links TRBV27 to TRBJ1-2; D unresolved. V was pared by 6 bases and J by 1 base, with 9 bases between. The CDR3 is 13 amino acids. Germline V lookup: CDR1 MNHEY, CDR2 SMNVEV (reference sequence). CDR3 sequence: CASSPHNNYGYTF. The CDR3 DNA is TGTGCCAGCAGCCCTCACAATAACTATGGCTACACCTTC.

For this clonotype: A much larger clone lies a single base off, so this may be a read error. This chain joins TRBV6-1 and TRBJ1-1; D is undetermined. Germline CDR1 and CDR2: MNHNS and SASEGT. This CDR3 is 13 amino acids long. CDR3 residues: CPSSEARSIEAFF. CDR3 DNA sequence: TGTCCCAGCAGTGAAGCGCGATCTATTGAAGCTTTCTTT.

This clonotype was observed many times. The chain couples TRBV28 to TRBJ1-2; TRBD1 matches 7 bases. V dropped 5 bases and J dropped 3; count of bases not matched to a gene: 15. The CDR3 extends over 17 amino acids. CDR1 and CDR2 (germline): MDHEN, SYDVKM. This chain's CDR3 is CASSLPRDSPVDYGYTF. In DNA form, the CDR3 reads TGTGCCAGCAGTCTCCCTCGGGACAGTCCAGTCGACTATGGCTACACCTTC.

This chain uses TRBV27 with TRBJ2-2; D unresolved. This CDR3 spans 13 amino acids. V was shortened by 5 bases and J by 6 bases, with 10 bases between the two germline ends. Germline values: CDR1 MNHEY, CDR2 SMNVEV (reference sequence). DNA of the CDR3: TGTGCCAGCAGTAAAATCGGTTCCGGGGAGCTGTTTTTT. Its translation is CASSKIGSGELFF.

This clonotype occurred many times. The chain uses TRBV6-2 or TRBV6-3 and TRBJ1-2, with 7 bases fitting TRBD1. With V trimmed by 6 bases and J by 5 bases, 6 bases remained unmatched. The CDR3 consists of 13 residues. Germline values: CDR1 MNHEY, CDR2 SVGEGT. DNA of the CDR3: TGTGCCAGCAGCCCACAGGGGACATATGGCTACACCTTC. Amino acids: CASSPQGTYGYTF.

This clonotype has more than one count but fewer than ten. The chain recombines TRBV4-2 with TRBJ2-7, with D possibly matching TRBD2 (7 bases). The germline CDR1 and CDR2 sequences are LGHNA and YNFKEQ. With 0 bases removed from V and 0 bases from J, the gap between germline ends came to 12 bases. The CDR3 spans 16 residues. This CDR3 is CASSQDYGGLSYEQYF. The CDR3 coding sequence is TGTGCCAGCAGCCAAGATTACGGGGGGCTCTCCTACGAGCAGTACTTC.

This clonotype was seen only a few times. The gene calls are TRBV9 and TRBJ2-3; 12 nucleotides align to TRBD2. CDR3 size: 17 residues. Germline CDR1 and CDR2: SGDLS and YYNGEE. After removal of 4 bases from V and 1 base from J, the junction contained 7 bases not matched to a gene. CDR3 in amino acids: CASSPGLAGSGTDTQYF. CDR3 coding DNA: TGTGCCAGCAGCCCAGGACTAGCGGGATCCGGCACAGATACGCAGTATTTT.

Turning to this clonotype: One end of the junction is discordant with germline, which a read error may explain. The rearrangement joins TRBV12-3 or TRBV12-4 to TRBJ2-2, with D hard to call. This CDR3 comprises 14 residues. The chain's CDR3 is CASSFSTNSGELFF. In DNA form, the CDR3 reads TGTGCCAGCAGTTTCTCCACCAACAGCGGGGAGCTGTTTTTT.

This clonotype appeared many times. The chain couples TRBV20-1 to TRBJ2-7, with TRBD2 matching 11 bases. Trimming at V came to 2 bases and at J to 4 bases, leaving 10 bases not matched to a gene. The CDR3 extends over 16 amino acids. CDR1 is DFQATT and CDR2 is SNEGSKA in the germline V gene (reference sequence). The CDR3 coding sequence is TGCAGTGCTAGAATTGGTAGCGGGAGGGCCTTTTACGAGCAGTACTTC. Translating gives CSARIGSGRAFYEQYF.

In its sample, this clonotype was seen many times. The gene calls are TRBV28 and TRBJ1-1; the D is unclear. Trimming shortened V by 0 bases and J by 7 bases, and 15 bases separated the two germline ends. This CDR3 region has 15 residues. The germline V gene has CDR1 MDHEN and CDR2 SYDVKM. The CDR3 loop is CASSLWSTGTFEAFF. In DNA form, the CDR3 reads TGTGCCAGCAGTTTATGGTCGACTGGCACCTTTGAAGCTTTCTTT.

This clonotype was counted a few times. The chain uses TRBV19 and TRBJ2-1, with 13 bases aligning to TRBD2. V lost 4 bases and J lost 10; bases outside the gene matches: 1. Per germline, CDR1 LNHDA and CDR2 SQIVND (reference sequence). This CDR3 is built from 13 residues. The CDR3 DNA reads TGTGCCAGTAGTACGGGACTAGCGGGGGAGCAGTTCTTC. Its protein product is CASSTGLAGEQFF.

The CDR3 is CAGLGMAGEQFF. DNA for the CDR3: TGTGCCGGCCTAGGGATGGCCGGTGAGCAGTTCTTC. The rearrangement joins TRBV27 to TRBJ2-1; no definite D call. Trimming took off 11 bases at V and 9 bases at J, with 17 bases between the two ends. This CDR3 is 12 amino acids long. From germline, CDR1 is MNHEY and CDR2 SMNVEV (reference sequence).

The chain uses TRBV6-1 and TRBJ1-1; unclear D gene. V was pared by 1 base and J by 0 bases, with 9 bases between. Germline V gives CDR1 MNHNS, CDR2 SASEGT. The CDR3 is made up of 15 amino acids. CDR3 residues: CASSEEGSVNTEAFF. DNA of the CDR3: TGTGCCAGCAGTGAAGAGGGATCTGTGAACACTGAAGCTTTCTTT.

The chain joins TRBV4-3 to TRBJ2-5; unclear D gene. This CDR3 is 13 amino acids long. Trimming took 1 base from V and 4 from J, leaving 7 bases between them. CDR1 is LGHNA and CDR2 is YSLEER in the germline V gene. The CDR3: CASSQVGIETQYF. The CDR3 DNA reads TGCGCCAGCAGCCAAGTGGGAATAGAGACCCAGTACTTC.

The chain joins TRBV20-1 to TRBJ2-5; TRBD1 matches at 7 bases. CDR1 DFQATT and CDR2 SNEGSKA come from the germline V gene (reference sequence). With V trimmed by 6 bases and J by 0 bases, 10 bases remained unmatched. The CDR3 length is 15 residues. CDR3 sequence (DNA): TGCAGTGCCAAATACAGGGGAACGTACCAAGAGACCCAGTACTTC. As protein: CSAKYRGTYQETQYF.

This clonotype was seen more than once but under ten times. V gene TRBV7-3 combines with J gene TRBJ2-2; perhaps TRBD2 as D (5 bases). The CDR3 is 13 amino acids. V gave up 3 bases and J gave up 8 bases, with 10 bases separating them. Germline values: CDR1 SGHTA, CDR2 FQGTGA. CDR3 DNA sequence: TGTGCCAGCAGCTTCGGGGTCCCAGGGGAGCTGTTTTTT. It codes for CASSFGVPGELFF. The whole variable domain, remainder taken from reference TRBV7-3 and TRBJ2-2, is GAGVSQTPSNKVTEKGKYVELRCDPISGHTALYWYRQSLGQGPEFLIYFQGTGAADDSGLPNDRFFAVRPEGSVSTLKIQRTERGDSAVYLCASSFGVPGELFFGEGSRLTVL.

This chain links TRBV28 with TRBJ2-3; possibly TRBD2 for D (5 bases). Germline lookup yields CDR1 MDHEN and CDR2 SYDVKM. The CDR3 is 14 amino acids. The V end was cut by 5 bases, the J end by 5 bases, with 14 bases between. This chain's CDR3 is CASSHLKEEDTQYF. CDR3 sequence (DNA): TGTGCCAGCAGTCACCTCAAGGAGGAAGATACGCAGTATTTT.

This clonotype has at least ten counts. This chain links TRBV20-1 with TRBJ2-5; the D gene could be TRBD1 or TRBD2 (5 bases each). V was cut by 0 bases and J by 2 bases, with 13 bases left in between. Germline CDR1 is DFQATT and CDR2 is SNEGSKA (reference sequence). The CDR3 consists of 15 residues. The CDR3 loop is CSARELGTAQETQYF. The CDR3 nucleotides are TGCAGTGCTAGAGAGTTGGGGACGGCACAAGAGACCCAGTACTTC.